The clone carrying this T cell receptor beta chain was seen at least ten times. Its antigen is as yet unknown. This CDR3 is built from 15 residues. The V gene end was trimmed by 4 bases and the J gene end by 0 bases; junction bases not matched to a gene: 2. Germline V gene lookup returns CDR1 MDHEN and CDR2 SYDVKM. Patients showing uncontrolled infection, other autoimmune disease, pregnancy or lactation were ineligible. Each diagnosis drew on symptoms, thyroxine, TRAb, thyroid ultrasound and orbital computed tomography findings. The data originate from a study of T cells in Graves' hyperthyroidism and ophthalmopathy. Study findings and constraints: Using 13 V-J features, a model discriminated ophthalmopathy from stable hyperthyroidism. Most clonotypes expanded in the thyroid (above 0.001) were also present in blood.

TCR beta CDR3 regions were amplified from RNA. During a first-round RT-PCR of the TCR CDR3, the HTBI primer set was used. TCRdb called the multiplex PCR reads again in MiXCR, with one record for every CDR3 protein. The profile shows 310,000 or so distinct CDR3 sequences, around 15% of them singletons. V gene TRBV28 combines with J gene TRBJ1-3, with 8 bases identical to TRBD1. The material sequenced was blood. The source is a woman aged 55-75 years with Graves' ophthalmopathy. The CDR3 region has the DNA TGTGCCAGCAGTTCCCAGGGGGCCTCTGGAAACACCATATATTTT. Encoded protein: CASSSQGASGNTIYF.